This T cell receptor (beta chain) was sequenced in a study of shared clonotypes between healthy human individuals. The CDR3 is 14 residues long. J was trimmed by 6 bases and V by 6 bases; bases with no gene match: 11. Germline V gene sequence: CDR1 KGHSH, CDR2 LQKENI. In regard to this clone: Its antigen is not known.

Adult donors, all healthy and HIV-negative, had no recent acute infections or vaccinations. Profiled with immunoSEQ multiplex PCR; TCRdb holds only in-frame clones, not every one. This sample yields roughly 2.6 million clones, of which just over 90% are seen a single time; about 0.13% belongs to the top ten. Regarding the study as a whole: A reduction in generation probabilities was seen for non-shared clonotypes relative to those shared by all four donors.

The sequenced sample was naive CD4+ T cells sorted from blood. As for subset: CD45RA+ positively selected. The receptor's source is a man younger than 35 in good health. The V gene is TRBV18, the J gene TRBJ2-7; 7 nucleotides match TRBD1. CDR3 sequence reads: CASSPGQAYREQYF. CDR3 in DNA: TGTGCCAGCTCCCCCGGACAGGCTTATCGCGAGCAGTACTTC.